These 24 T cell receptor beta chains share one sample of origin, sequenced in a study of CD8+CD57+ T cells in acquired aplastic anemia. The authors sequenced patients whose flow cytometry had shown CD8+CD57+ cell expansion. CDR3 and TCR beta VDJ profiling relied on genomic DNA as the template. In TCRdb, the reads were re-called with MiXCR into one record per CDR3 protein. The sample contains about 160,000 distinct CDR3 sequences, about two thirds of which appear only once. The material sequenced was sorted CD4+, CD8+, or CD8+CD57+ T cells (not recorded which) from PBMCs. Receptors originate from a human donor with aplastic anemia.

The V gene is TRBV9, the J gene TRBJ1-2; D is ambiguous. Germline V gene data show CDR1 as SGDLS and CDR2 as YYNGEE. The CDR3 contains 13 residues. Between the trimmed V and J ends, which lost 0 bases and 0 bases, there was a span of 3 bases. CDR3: CASSVGPNYGYTF. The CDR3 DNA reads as TGTGCCAGCAGCGTAGGTCCTAACTATGGCTACACCTTC.

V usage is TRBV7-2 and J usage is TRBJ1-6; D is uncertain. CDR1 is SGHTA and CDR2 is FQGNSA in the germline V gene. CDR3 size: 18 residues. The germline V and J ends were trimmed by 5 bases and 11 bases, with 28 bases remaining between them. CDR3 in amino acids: CASSIYFRTWSFYPPLHF. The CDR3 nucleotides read TGTGCCAGCAGCATATATTTTCGGACCTGGAGCTTCTATCCACCCCTCCACTTT.

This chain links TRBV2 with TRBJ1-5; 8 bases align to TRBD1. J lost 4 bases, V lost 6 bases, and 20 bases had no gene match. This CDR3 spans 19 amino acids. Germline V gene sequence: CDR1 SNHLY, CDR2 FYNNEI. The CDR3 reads CASSARIPADRVGNQPQHF. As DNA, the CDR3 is TGTGCCAGCAGCGCGAGAATCCCGGCGGACAGGGTCGGGAATCAGCCCCAGCATTTT.

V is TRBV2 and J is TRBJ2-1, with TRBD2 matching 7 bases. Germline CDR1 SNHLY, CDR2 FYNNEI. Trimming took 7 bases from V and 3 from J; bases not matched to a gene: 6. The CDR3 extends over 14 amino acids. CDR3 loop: CASKDGGGYNEQFF. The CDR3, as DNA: TGTGCCAGCAAGGACGGCGGGGGCTACAATGAGCAGTTCTTC.

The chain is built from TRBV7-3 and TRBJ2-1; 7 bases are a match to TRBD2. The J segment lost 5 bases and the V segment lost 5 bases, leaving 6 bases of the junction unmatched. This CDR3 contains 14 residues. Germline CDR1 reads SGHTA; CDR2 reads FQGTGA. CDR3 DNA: TGTGCCAGCAGCATGGGGCTAGCGGACAATGAGCAGTTCTTC. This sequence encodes CASSMGLADNEQFF. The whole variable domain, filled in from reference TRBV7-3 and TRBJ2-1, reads GAGVSQTPSNKVTEKGKYVELRCDPISGHTALYWYRQSLGQGPEFLIYFQGTGAADDSGLPNDRFFAVRPEGSVSTLKIQRTERGDSAVYLCASSMGLADNEQFFGPGTRLTVL.

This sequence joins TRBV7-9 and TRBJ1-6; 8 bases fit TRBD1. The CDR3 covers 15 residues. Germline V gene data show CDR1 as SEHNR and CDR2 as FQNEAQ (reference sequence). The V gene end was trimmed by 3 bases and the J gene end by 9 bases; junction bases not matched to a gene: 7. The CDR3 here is CASSFETGGSSPLHF. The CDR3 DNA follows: TGTGCCAGCAGCTTTGAAACAGGGGGGAGTTCACCCCTCCACTTT.

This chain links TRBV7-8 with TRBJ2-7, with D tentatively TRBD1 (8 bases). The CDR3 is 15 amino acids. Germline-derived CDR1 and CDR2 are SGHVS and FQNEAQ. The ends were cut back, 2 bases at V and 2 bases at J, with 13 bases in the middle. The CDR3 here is CASSLRTGRAYEQYF. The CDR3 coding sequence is TGTGCCAGCAGCTTACGGACAGGGAGGGCCTACGAGCAGTACTTC.

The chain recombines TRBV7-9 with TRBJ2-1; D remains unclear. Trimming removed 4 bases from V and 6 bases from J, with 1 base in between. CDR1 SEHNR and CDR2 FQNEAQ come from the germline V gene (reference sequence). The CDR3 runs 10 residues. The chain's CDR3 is CASSSNEQFF. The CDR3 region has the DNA TGTGCCAGCAGCTCCAATGAGCAGTTCTTC.

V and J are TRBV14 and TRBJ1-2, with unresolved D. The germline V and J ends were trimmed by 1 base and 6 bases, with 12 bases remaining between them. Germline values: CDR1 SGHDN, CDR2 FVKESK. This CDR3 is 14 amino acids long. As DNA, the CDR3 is TGTGCCAGCAGCCAAGTAATCCTTGGGGATGGCTACACCTTC. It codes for CASSQVILGDGYTF.

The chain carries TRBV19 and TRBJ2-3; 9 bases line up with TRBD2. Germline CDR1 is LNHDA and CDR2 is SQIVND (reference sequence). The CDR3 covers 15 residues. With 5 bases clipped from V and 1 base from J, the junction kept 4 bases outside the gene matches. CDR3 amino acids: CASSSRTSGTDTQYF. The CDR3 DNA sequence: TGTGCCAGTAGTTCCCGGACTAGCGGCACAGATACGCAGTATTTT.

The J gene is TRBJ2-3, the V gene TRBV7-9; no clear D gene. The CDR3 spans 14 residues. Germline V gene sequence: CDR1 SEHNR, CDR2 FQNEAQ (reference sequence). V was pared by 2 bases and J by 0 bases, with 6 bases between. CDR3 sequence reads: CASSLWASTDTQYF. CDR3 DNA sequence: TGTGCCAGCAGCTTATGGGCTAGCACAGATACGCAGTATTTT. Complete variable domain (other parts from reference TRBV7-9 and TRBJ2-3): DTGVSQNPRHKITKRGQNVTFRCDPISEHNRLYWYRQTLGQGPEFLTYFQNEAQLEKSRLLSDRFSAERPKGSFSTLEIQRTEQGDSAMYLCASSLWASTDTQYFGPGTRLTVL.

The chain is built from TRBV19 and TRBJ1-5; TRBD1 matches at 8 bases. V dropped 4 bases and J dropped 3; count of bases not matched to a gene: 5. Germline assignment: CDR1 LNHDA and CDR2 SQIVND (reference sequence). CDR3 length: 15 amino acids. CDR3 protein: CASSTGQGLNQPQHF. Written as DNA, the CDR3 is TGTGCCAGTAGTACTGGACAGGGCCTCAATCAGCCCCAGCATTTT.

The CDR3 here is CATSARGQGNEASPLHF. In nucleotides, the CDR3 is TGTGCCACCAGTGCTAGGGGACAGGGCAATGAGGCTTCACCCCTCCACTTT. The gene calls are TRBV24-1 and TRBJ1-6; 9 bases align to TRBD1. Per the germline V gene, CDR1 is KGHDR and CDR2 is SFDVKD. Unmatched junction bases numbered 13, after V lost 5 bases and J lost 9 bases. CDR3 length: 17 residues.

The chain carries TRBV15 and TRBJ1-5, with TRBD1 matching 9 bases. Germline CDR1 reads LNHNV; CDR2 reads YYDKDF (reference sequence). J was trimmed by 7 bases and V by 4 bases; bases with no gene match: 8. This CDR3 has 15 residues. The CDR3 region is CATSIQTGGEQPQHF. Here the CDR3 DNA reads TGTGCCACCAGCATCCAGACAGGGGGAGAACAGCCCCAGCATTTT.

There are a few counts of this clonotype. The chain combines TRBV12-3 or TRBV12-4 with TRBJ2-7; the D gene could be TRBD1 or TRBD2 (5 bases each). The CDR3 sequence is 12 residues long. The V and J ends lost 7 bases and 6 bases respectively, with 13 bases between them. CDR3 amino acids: CASTRWGSEQYF. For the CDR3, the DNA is TGTGCCAGCACCCGATGGGGGAGCGAGCAGTACTTC.

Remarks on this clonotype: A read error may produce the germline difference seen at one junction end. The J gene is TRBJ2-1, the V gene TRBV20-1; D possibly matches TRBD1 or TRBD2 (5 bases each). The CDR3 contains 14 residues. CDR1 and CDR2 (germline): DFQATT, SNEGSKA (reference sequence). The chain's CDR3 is CGARGARGYDEQFF. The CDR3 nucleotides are TGCGGTGCTAGAGGGGCTAGAGGCTACGATGAGCAGTTCTTC.

This CDR3 reads CSAILASGSQETQYF. The CDR3 bases are TGCAGTGCTATCTTGGCTAGCGGGAGTCAGGAGACCCAGTACTTC. The V call is TRBV20-1, the J call TRBJ2-5; TRBD2 matches 10 bases. V gave up 4 bases and J gave up 5 bases; unmatched junction bases: 10. The V gene's germline CDR1 is DFQATT and CDR2 SNEGSKA (reference sequence). CDR3 length: 15 residues.

The DNA of the CDR3 is TGTGCCAGCATGCTAGCGGGAGGATCAGATACGCAGTATTTT. It is translated as CASMLAGGSDTQYF. This chain links TRBV6-1 with TRBJ2-3; 11 nucleotides align to TRBD2. Germline CDR1 MNHNS, CDR2 SASEGT. This CDR3 is built from 14 residues. The trim removed 7 bases at V and 4 bases at J, leaving 4 bases unmatched.

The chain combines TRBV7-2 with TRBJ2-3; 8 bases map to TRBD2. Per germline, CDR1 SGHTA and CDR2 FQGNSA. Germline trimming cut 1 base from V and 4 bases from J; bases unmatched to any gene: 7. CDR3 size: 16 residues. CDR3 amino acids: CASSLVSGASADTQYF. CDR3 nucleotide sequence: TGTGCCAGCAGCTTAGTTAGCGGGGCCTCGGCAGATACGCAGTATTTT.

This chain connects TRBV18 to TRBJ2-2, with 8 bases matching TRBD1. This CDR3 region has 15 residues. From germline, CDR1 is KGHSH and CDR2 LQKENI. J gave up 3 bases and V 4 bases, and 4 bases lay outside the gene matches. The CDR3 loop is CASSLPGQDTGELFF. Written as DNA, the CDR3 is TGTGCCAGCTCACTCCCGGGACAGGACACCGGGGAGCTGTTTTTT.

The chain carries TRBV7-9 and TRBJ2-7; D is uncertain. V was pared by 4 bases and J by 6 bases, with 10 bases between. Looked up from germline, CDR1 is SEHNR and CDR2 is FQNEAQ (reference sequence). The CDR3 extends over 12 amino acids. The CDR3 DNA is TGTGCCAGCAGCTCACTGTACGTCGAGCAGTACTTC. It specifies CASSSLYVEQYF.

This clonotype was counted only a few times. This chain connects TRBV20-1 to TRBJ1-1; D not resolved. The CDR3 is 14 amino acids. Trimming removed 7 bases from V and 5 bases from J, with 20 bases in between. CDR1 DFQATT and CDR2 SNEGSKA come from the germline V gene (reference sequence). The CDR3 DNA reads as TGCAGTGTAACGGACGGGCCTTACTCGACTGAAGCTTTCTTT. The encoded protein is CSVTDGPYSTEAFF.

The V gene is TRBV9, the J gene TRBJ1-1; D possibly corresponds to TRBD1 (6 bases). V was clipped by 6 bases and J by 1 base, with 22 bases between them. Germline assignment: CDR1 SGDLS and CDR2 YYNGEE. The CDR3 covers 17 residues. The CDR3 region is CASTGGISGGANTEAFF. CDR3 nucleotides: TGTGCCAGCACCGGGGGAATTAGCGGGGGGGCGAACACTGAAGCTTTCTTT. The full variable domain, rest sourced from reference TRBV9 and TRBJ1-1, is DSGVTQTPKHLITATGQRVTLRCSPRSGDLSVYWYQQSLDQGLQFLIQYYNGEERAKGNILERFSAQQFPDLHSELNLSSLELGDSALYFCASTGGISGGANTEAFFGQGTRLTVV.

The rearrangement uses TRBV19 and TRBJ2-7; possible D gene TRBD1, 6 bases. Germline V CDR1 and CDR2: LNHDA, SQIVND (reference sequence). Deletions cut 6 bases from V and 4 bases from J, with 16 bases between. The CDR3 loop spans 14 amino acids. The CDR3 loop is CASSAYREPYEQYF. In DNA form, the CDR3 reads TGTGCCAGTAGCGCGTACAGGGAACCTTACGAGCAGTACTTC.